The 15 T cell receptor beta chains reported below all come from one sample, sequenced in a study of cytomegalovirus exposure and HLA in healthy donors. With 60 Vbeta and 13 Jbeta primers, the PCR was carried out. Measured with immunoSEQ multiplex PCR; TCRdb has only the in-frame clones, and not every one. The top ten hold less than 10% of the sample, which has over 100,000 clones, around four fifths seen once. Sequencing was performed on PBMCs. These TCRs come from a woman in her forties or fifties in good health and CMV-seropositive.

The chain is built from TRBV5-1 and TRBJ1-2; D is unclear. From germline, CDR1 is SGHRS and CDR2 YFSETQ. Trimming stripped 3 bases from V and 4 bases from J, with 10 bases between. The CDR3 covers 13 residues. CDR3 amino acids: CASSSAGIYGYTF. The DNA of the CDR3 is TGCGCCAGCAGCTCGGCCGGGATCTATGGCTACACCTTC.

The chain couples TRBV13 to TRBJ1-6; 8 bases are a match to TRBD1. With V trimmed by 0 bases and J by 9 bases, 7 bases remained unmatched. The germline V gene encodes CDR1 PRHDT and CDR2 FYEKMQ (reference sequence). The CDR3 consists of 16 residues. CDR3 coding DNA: TGTGCCAGCAGCTTAGGCCACGGGACAGGAAGTTCACCCCTCCACTTT. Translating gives CASSLGHGTGSSPLHF.

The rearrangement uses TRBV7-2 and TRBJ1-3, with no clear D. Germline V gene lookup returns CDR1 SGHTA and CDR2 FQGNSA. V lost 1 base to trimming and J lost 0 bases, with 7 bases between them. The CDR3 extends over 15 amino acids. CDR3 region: CASSLVSFSGNTIYF. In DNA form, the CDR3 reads TGTGCCAGCAGCTTAGTTAGTTTCTCTGGAAACACCATATATTTT.

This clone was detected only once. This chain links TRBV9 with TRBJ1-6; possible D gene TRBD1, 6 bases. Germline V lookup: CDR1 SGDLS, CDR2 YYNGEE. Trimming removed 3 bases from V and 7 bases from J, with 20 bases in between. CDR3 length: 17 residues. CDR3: CASSGGTTWRENSPLHF. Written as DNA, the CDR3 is TGTGCCAGCAGCGGGGGGACAACTTGGAGAGAGAATTCACCCCTCCACTTT.

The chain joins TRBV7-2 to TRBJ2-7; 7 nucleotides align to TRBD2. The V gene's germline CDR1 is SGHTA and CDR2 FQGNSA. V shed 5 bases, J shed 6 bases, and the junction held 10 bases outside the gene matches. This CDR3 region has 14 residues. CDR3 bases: TGTGCCAGCAGCCCGAGCGGGGCCCCGGGCGAGCAGTACTTC. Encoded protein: CASSPSGAPGEQYF.

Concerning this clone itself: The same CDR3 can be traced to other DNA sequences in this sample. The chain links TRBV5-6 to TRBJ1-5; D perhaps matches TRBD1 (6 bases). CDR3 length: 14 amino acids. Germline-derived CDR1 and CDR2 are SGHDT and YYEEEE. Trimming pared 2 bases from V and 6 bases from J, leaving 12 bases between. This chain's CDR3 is CASSFSGAGQPQHF. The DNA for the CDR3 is TGTGCCAGCAGCTTTTCAGGGGCCGGTCAGCCCCAGCATTTT.

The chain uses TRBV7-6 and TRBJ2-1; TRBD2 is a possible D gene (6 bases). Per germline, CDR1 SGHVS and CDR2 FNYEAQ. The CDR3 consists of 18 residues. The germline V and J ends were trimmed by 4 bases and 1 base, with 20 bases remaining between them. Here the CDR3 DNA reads TGTGCCAGCAGCTCGCTTAGCCCCATCGGGACTTCCTACAATGAGCAGTTCTTC. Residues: CASSSLSPIGTSYNEQFF.

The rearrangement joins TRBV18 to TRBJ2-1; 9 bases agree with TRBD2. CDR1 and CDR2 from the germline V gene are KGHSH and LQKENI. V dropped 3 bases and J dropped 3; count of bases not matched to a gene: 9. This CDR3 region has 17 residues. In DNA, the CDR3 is TGTGCCAGCTCACCTAGGGCTAGCGGGACGTTCTACAATGAGCAGTTCTTC. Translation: CASSPRASGTFYNEQFF. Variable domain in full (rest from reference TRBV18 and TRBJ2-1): NAGVMQNPRHLVRRRGQEARLRCSPMKGHSHVYWYRQLPEEGLKFMVYLQKENIIDESGMPKERFSAEFPKEGPSILRIQQVVRGDSAAYFCASSPRASGTFYNEQFFGPGTRLTVL.

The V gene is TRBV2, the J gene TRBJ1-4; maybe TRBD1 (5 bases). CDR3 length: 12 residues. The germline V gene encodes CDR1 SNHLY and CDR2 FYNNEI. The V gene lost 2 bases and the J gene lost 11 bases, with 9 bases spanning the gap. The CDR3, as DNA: TGTGCCAGCAGTGAACGACAGACGAAACTGTTTTTT. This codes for CASSERQTKLFF.

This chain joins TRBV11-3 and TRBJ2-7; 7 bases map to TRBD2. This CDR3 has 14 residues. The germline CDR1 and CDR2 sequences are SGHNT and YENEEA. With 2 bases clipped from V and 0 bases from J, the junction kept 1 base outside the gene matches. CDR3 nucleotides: TGTGCCAGCAGCTTAAGCGGGAACTCCTACGAGCAGTACTTC. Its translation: CASSLSGNSYEQYF.

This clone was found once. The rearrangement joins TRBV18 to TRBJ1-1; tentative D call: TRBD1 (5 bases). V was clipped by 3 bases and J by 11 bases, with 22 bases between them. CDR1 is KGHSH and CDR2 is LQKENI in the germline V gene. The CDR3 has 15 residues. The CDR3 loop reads CASSPGVREGLRAFF. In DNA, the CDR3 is TGTGCCAGCTCACCCGGTGTCAGGGAAGGTCTGAGGGCTTTCTTT.

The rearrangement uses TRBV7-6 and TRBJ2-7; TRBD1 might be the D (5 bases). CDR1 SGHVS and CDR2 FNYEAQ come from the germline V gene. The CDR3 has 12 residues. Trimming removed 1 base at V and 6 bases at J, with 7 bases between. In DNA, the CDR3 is TGTGCCAGCAGCTTAGGGGGCGGCGAGCAGTACTTC. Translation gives CASSLGGGEQYF.

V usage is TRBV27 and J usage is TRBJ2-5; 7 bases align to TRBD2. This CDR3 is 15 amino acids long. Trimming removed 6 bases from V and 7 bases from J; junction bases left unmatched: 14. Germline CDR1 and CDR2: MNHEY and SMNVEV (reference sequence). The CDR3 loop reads CASRSLAAPKGTQYF. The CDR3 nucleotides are TGTGCCAGCAGGTCGCTAGCGGCACCCAAGGGGACCCAGTACTTC.

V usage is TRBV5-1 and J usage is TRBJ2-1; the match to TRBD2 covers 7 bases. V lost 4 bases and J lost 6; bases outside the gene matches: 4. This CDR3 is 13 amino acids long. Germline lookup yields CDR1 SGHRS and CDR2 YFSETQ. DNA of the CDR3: TGCGCCAGCAGCCGTGGGACTACCAATGAGCAGTTCTTC. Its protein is CASSRGTTNEQFF.

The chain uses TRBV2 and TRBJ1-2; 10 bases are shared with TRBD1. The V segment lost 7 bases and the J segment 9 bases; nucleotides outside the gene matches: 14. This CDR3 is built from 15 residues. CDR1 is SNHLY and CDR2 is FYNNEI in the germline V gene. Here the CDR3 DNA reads TGTGCCAGCACCGAACCGGGACAGGGGCATAAGAGCTACACCTTC. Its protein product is CASTEPGQGHKSYTF.